The 18 T cell receptor beta chains below come from one sample, sequenced in a study of molecular identifiers for immune sequencing clone quantification. MiXCR, run by TCRdb on the PCR reads, gives a single entry per CDR3 protein. This table has about half a million distinct CDR3 sequences, around a fifth appearing once. The sequenced sample consisted of naive CD8+ T cells from blood, with Jurkat cell RNA spiked in. Subset indicated: FACS-sorted CD8+CD4-CCR7+CD45RA+ naive T cells. Receptor source: a human donor in good health. Some libraries in this study had Jurkat cell RNA spiked in.

This clonotype was seen many times. CDR3 amino acids: CATSDGGITGVGDEQFF. DNA of the CDR3: TGTGCCACCAGTGATGGGGGGATAACAGGGGTGGGGGATGAGCAGTTCTTC. V usage is TRBV24-1 and J usage is TRBJ2-1; weak D call: TRBD1 (7 bases). Trimming took 3 bases from V and 8 from J, leaving 22 bases between them. The germline V gene encodes CDR1 KGHDR and CDR2 SFDVKD. The CDR3 has 17 residues.

This clonotype has more than one count but fewer than ten. V gene TRBV3-1 combines with J gene TRBJ2-1, with D possibly TRBD2 on 6 matching bases. The V end lost 1 base, the J end lost 6 bases, and 22 bases lay between the germline ends. The CDR3 runs 18 residues. The germline CDR1 and CDR2 sequences are LGHDT and YNNKEL (reference sequence). This CDR3 reads CASSQAWDFSLNPNEQFF. In DNA form, the CDR3 reads TGTGCCAGCAGCCAAGCCTGGGACTTTTCTCTCAATCCCAATGAGCAGTTCTTC.

Here the CDR3 DNA reads TGTGCCAGCAGCCAGACAGGGGACTGGTACGAGCAGTACTTC. Translating gives CASSQTGDWYEQYF. V usage is TRBV12-3 or TRBV12-4 and J usage is TRBJ2-7; 8 nucleotides align to TRBD1. V lost 6 bases, J lost 4 bases, and 8 bases stayed unmatched. The CDR3 consists of 14 residues.

A few counts support this clonotype. This chain links TRBV6-2 or TRBV6-3 with TRBJ2-1; D may be TRBD1 or TRBD2 (6 bases each). The germline gives CDR1 MNHEY, CDR2 SVGEGT. The CDR3 totals 17 residues. V shed 2 bases and J shed 10 bases, with 24 bases lying between them. The chain's CDR3 is CASSYGEWWPKGGEQFF. CDR3 sequence (DNA): TGTGCCAGCAGTTACGGGGAGTGGTGGCCCAAAGGGGGGGAGCAGTTCTTC.

This clonotype has only a few counts. V and J are TRBV5-1 and TRBJ2-7, with 10 nucleotides matching TRBD1. Germline assignment: CDR1 SGHRS and CDR2 YFSETQ. Unmatched junction bases numbered 6, after V lost 4 bases and J lost 2 bases. This CDR3 contains 15 residues. The CDR3 spells CASSPGQGRTYEQYF. CDR3 in DNA: TGCGCCAGCAGCCCGGGACAGGGGCGTACCTACGAGCAGTACTTC.

There are many counts of this clonotype. The rearrangement joins TRBV12-3 or TRBV12-4 to TRBJ2-2; 9 bases are shared with TRBD2. J was trimmed by 6 bases and V by 3 bases; bases with no gene match: 2. The CDR3 loop spans 14 amino acids. The CDR3 coding sequence is TGTGCCAGCAGTTTCCTAGCGGGATCCGGGGAGCTGTTTTTT. It encodes CASSFLAGSGELFF.

The genes are TRBV4-1 and TRBJ1-5; 7 bases align to TRBD1. V was clipped by 6 bases and J by 4 bases; unmatched bases: 6. The CDR3 sequence is 14 residues long. The germline gives CDR1 MGHRA, CDR2 YSYEKL. The CDR3 is CASSHPGQNQPQHF. In DNA, the CDR3 is TGCGCCAGCAGTCATCCGGGACAGAATCAGCCCCAGCATTTT.

The rearrangement joins TRBV29-1 to TRBJ2-1; 9 bases agree with TRBD2. V trimming: 8 bases; J trimming: 2 bases; junction bases outside the gene matches: 4. This CDR3 comprises 13 residues. The germline gives CDR1 SQVTM, CDR2 ANQGSEA. The CDR3 DNA is TGCAGCATCAGGACTAGCGCCTACAATGAGCAGTTCTTC. Protein sequence: CSIRTSAYNEQFF.

This clonotype was recorded many times. The rearrangement joins TRBV7-9 to TRBJ1-2; 7 nucleotides agree with TRBD1. The V segment lost 1 base and the J segment 13 bases; nucleotides outside the gene matches: 6. The CDR3 length is 12 residues. Germline CDR1 SEHNR, CDR2 FQNEAQ (reference sequence). The CDR3 protein is CASSLGDSQLTF. The CDR3, as DNA: TGTGCCAGCAGCTTAGGGGACAGCCAACTCACCTTC.

Points on this clonotype: Being one base from a much bigger clone, this may be a read error. Here the CDR3 omits its conserved ending phenylalanine or tryptophan, so a read error is the likely source. The J gene is TRBJ2-1, the V gene TRBV12-3 or TRBV12-4, with a tentative D call TRBD2 (7 bases). The V end lost 6 bases, the J end lost 13 bases, and 28 bases lay between the germline ends. The CDR3 runs to 16 residues. The CDR3 nucleotides are TGTGCCAGCAGCCAATGGGGGGGGGCAGGGAAAGAGAATCAGTTCTAC. Residues: CASSQWGGAGKENQFY.

This clonotype was found many times. J is TRBJ2-7 and V is TRBV20-1; D gene uncertain. Germline V gives CDR1 DFQATT, CDR2 SNEGSKA (reference sequence). There are 15 residues in the CDR3. Trimming took off 3 bases at V and 3 bases at J, with 18 bases between the two ends. In DNA, the CDR3 is TGCAGTGCTAGGATCCTCGGCGGCAGTAACTACGAGCAGTACTTC. Amino acids: CSARILGGSNYEQYF.

With respect to this clonotype: A much larger clone lies one base from this, so it may be a read error. The V call is TRBV6-5, the J call TRBJ2-5; no clear D gene. This CDR3 comprises 14 residues. CDR1 is MNHEY and CDR2 is SVGAGI in the germline V gene. Here the CDR3 DNA reads TGTGCCAGAAGTTCCCAGTGGGTCCGGGAGACCCAGTACTTC. Translating it yields CARSSQWVRETQYF.

This clonotype turned up a few times. J is TRBJ2-7 and V is TRBV30, with 11 bases fitting TRBD2. V gave up 3 bases and J gave up 6 bases; unmatched junction bases: 4. Germline CDR1 is GTSNPN and CDR2 is SVGIG (reference sequence). The CDR3 covers 13 residues. CDR3 amino acids: CAWRPLAGGEQYF. The CDR3 nucleotides are TGTGCCTGGAGGCCCCTAGCGGGGGGCGAGCAGTACTTC.

This clonotype was seen ten or more times. The J gene is TRBJ2-5, the V gene TRBV7-9, with 8 nucleotides matching TRBD1. V shed 10 bases, J shed 3 bases, and the junction held 10 bases outside the gene matches. Germline V gene sequence: CDR1 SEHNR, CDR2 FQNEAQ (reference sequence). The CDR3 is 14 residues long. Written as DNA, the CDR3 is TGTGCCACAGACAGACAGGGGCTGAAAGAGACCCAGTACTTC. This translates into CATDRQGLKETQYF.

This clonotype was seen more than once but under ten times. Since a much larger clone is just one base distant, this may be a read error. The chain employs TRBV6-2 or TRBV6-3 and TRBJ2-7; no clear D. The germline V gene encodes CDR1 MNHEY and CDR2 SVGEGT. The CDR3 contains 11 residues. Trimming removed 2 bases at V and 3 bases at J, with 2 bases between. CDR3 loop: CASSYVYEQYF. CDR3 DNA sequence: TGTGCCAGCAGTTACGTCTACGAGCAGTACTTC.

Comment on this clonotype: A much larger clone lies a single base off, so this may be a read error. V is TRBV19 and J is TRBJ2-1; no clear D. The CDR3 has 12 residues. CDR1 and CDR2 (germline): LNHDA, SQIVND (reference sequence). CDR3 nucleotides: TGTGCCAGTAGTTCTGCAGGATCTAAGCAGCTCTTC. Translated: CASSSAGSKQLF.

This clonotype was picked up a small number of times. The V gene is TRBV12-3 or TRBV12-4, the J gene TRBJ1-2; 8 positions agree with TRBD1. The CDR3 spans 14 residues. The junction had 5 bases not matched to a gene; V was cut back by 6 bases and J by 2 bases. The CDR3 is CASRGQGINYGYTF. The CDR3 DNA is TGTGCCAGCAGAGGACAGGGAATAAACTATGGCTACACCTTC.

This clonotype was recorded at least ten times. The rearrangement links TRBV5-1 to TRBJ2-7; a possible D gene is TRBD1 (6 bases). V was shortened by 0 bases and J by 2 bases, with 9 bases between the two germline ends. Per germline, CDR1 SGHRS and CDR2 YFSETQ. This CDR3 is built from 14 residues. CDR3 region: CASSLAGETYEQYF. In nucleotides, the CDR3 is TGCGCCAGCAGCTTGGCAGGGGAGACCTACGAGCAGTACTTC.